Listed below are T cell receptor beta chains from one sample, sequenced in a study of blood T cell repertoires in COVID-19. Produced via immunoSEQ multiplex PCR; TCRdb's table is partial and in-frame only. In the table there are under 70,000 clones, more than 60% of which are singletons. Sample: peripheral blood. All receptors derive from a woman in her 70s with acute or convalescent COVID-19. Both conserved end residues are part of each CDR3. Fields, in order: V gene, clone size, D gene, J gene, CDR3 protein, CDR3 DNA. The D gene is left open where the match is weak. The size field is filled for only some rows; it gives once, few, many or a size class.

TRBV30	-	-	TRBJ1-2	CAWIALGRLGSYGYTF	TGTGCCTGGATCGCTCTCGGGCGTCTTGGGAGCTATGGCTACACCTTC
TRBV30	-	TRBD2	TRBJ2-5	CAWSVQAGGLKTQYF	TGTGCCTGGAGTGTGCAAGCGGGGGGGCTGAAGACCCAGTACTTC
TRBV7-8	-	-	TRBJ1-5	CASSLPDSTGLNQPQHF	TGTGCCAGCAGCTTACCTGACTCGACAGGCCTCAATCAGCCCCAGCATTTT
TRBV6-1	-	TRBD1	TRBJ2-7	CASSEAPGTAYEQYF	TGTGCCAGCAGTGAGGCACCCGGGACAGCCTACGAGCAGTACTTC
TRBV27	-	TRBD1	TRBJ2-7	CASSLTPGTGLGRKYF	TGTGCCAGCAGTCTTACCCCCGGGACAGGGTTAGGTAGGAAGTACTTC
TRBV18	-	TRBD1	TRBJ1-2	CASSPSGQSVGYTF	TGTGCCAGCTCACCGTCGGGACAGTCGGTAGGCTACACCTTC
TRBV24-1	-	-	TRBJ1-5	CATSESQVLRPQHF	TGTGCCACCAGTGAGTCACAGGTTCTTCGGCCCCAGCATTTT
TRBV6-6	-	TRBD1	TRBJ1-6	CASSFPGQGKQDLHF	TGTGCCAGCAGTTTCCCGGGACAGGGGAAACAGGACCTCCACTTT
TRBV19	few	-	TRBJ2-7	CASSRGQVYEQYF	TGTGCCAGTAGTCGTGGACAAGTCTACGAGCAGTACTTC
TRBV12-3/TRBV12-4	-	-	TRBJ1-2	CASSLGGDYGYTF	TGTGCCAGCAGCCTCGGGGGAGACTATGGCTACACCTTC
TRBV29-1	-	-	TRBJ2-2	CSVKQDYYTGELFF	TGCAGCGTTAAACAGGATTATTACACCGGGGAGCTGTTTTTT
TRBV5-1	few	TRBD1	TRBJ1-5	CASSLGVGPGGQPQHF	TGCGCCAGCAGCTTGGGAGTGGGGCCAGGGGGTCAGCCCCAGCATTTT
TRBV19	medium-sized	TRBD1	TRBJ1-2	CASRAPGTANYGYTF	TGTGCCAGTAGGGCCCCCGGGACAGCTAACTATGGCTACACCTTC
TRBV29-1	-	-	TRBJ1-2	CSAAGPGGYTF	TGCAGCGCCGCGGGGCCGGGAGGCTACACCTTC
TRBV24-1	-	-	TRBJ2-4	CATSPKKGAKNIQYF	TGTGCCACCAGTCCCAAAAAGGGGGCCAAAAACATTCAGTACTTC
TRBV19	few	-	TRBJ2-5	CASTLSGRSQETQYF	TGTGCCAGTACCCTGAGTGGCAGGTCGCAAGAGACCCAGTACTTC
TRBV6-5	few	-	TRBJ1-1	CASVGSGSTTEAFF	TGTGCCTCGGTAGGCAGCGGCAGTACCACTGAAGCTTTCTTT
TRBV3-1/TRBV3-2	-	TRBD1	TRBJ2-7	CASSQPTGGVYEQYF	TGTGCCAGCAGCCAACCGACAGGGGGGGTCTACGAGCAGTACTTC
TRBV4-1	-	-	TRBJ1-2	CASSHGGRRGYTF	TGCGCCAGCAGCCACGGCGGGAGACGGGGCTACACCTTC
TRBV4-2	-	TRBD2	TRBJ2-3	CASSQGGGLVRTDTQYF	TGTGCCAGCAGCCAAGGGGGGGGTTTAGTCCGCACAGATACGCAGTATTTT
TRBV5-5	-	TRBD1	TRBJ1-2	CASSLQPGQVRGRFGYTF	TGTGCCAGCAGCTTGCAACCGGGACAGGTTCGGGGACGTTTCGGGTACACCTTC
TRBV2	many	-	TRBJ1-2	CASSDSGAGVVGWGYTF	TGTGCCAGCAGTGATAGTGGGGCAGGGGTGGTGGGTTGGGGCTACACCTTC
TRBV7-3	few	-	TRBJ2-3	CASSLGGRTDTQYF	TGTGCCAGCAGCTTAGGGGGCCGCACAGATACGCAGTATTTT
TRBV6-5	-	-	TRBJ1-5	CASRSQGRGNQPQHF	TGTGCCAGCAGGTCACAGGGTAGAGGCAATCAGCCCCAGCATTTT
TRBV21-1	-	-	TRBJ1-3	CASSGTGGRNTIYF	TGTGCCAGCAGCGGCACAGGGGGTAGAAACACCATATATTTT
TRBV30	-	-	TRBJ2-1	CAWSPDNGLYNEQFF	TGTGCCTGGAGTCCCGACAATGGGCTCTACAATGAGCAGTTCTTC